This T cell receptor (beta chain) is from a study of immune evolution from preneoplasia to lung adenocarcinoma. Notes on the study in general: Top clone frequencies peaked in normal lung, apparently declining through invasive adenocarcinoma. Clonality was highest in normal lung, lower in later-stage lesions apparently. T cell clonality was higher in KRAS-mutant than EGFR-mutant or wild-type nodules.

With respect to this clone: Antigen specificity is unknown.

The length of the CDR3 is 14 residues. Looked up from germline, CDR1 is MNHNS and CDR2 is SASEGT. V lost 5 bases and J 8 bases, leaving 18 bases between the germline ends. The method was immunoSEQ multiplex PCR; TCRdb's version includes in-frame clones alone and lacks a portion of them. The data show roughly 40,000 clones, around 74% seen once. After pathologic assessment, macro-dissection selected premalignant or tumor cells for extraction. This TCR came from a person between 55 and 69 years old with lung adenocarcinoma. The chain joins TRBV6-1 to TRBJ1-2; tentative D call: TRBD1 (5 bases). What was sequenced was FFPE invasive lung adenocarcinoma tissue. CDR3 region: CASSLGGWGVGYTF. In nucleotides, the CDR3 is TGTGCCAGCAGTCTGGGGGGGTGGGGGGTCGGCTACACCTTC.